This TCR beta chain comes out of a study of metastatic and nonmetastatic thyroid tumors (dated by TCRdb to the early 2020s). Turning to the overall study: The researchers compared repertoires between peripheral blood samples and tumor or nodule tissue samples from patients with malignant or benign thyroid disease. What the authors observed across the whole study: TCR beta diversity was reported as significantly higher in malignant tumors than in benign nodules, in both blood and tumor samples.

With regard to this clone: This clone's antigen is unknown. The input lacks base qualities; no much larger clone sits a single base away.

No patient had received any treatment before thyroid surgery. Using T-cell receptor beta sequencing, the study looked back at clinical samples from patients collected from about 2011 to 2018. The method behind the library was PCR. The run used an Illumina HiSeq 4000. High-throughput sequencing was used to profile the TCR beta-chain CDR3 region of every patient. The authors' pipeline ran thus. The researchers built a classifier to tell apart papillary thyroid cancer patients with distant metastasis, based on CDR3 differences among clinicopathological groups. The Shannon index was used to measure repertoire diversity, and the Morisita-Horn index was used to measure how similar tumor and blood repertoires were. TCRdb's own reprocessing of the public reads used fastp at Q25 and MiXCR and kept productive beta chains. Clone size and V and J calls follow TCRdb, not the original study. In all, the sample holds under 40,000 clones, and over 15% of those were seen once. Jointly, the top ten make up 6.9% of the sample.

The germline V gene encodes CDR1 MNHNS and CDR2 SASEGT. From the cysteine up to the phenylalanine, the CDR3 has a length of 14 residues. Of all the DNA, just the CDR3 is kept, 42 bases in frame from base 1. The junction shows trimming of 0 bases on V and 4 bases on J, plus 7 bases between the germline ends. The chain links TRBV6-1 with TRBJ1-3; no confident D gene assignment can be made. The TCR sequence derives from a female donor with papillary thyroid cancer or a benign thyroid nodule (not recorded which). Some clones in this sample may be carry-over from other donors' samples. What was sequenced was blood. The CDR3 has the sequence CASSEATSGNTIYF. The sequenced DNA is TGTGCCAGCAGTGAAGCGACCTCCGGAAACACCATATATTTT.